This TCR beta chain was obtained from a study of blood T cell repertoires in COVID-19. About the research overall: There were acute and convalescent COVID-19 samples, and they came from the United States, Italy and Spain. Sample material is recorded as cDNA or gDNA derived from T cells, B-cell-depleted T cells, or PBMCs.

In the authors' workflow: For nucleated cells, counts were estimated from reference gene primer amplification. TCRdb's copy holds only in-frame clones and misses some; the assay was immunoSEQ multiplex PCR. V, J and clone size were drawn from that table, and D and trimming were deduced from the DNA. The sample carries about 250,000 clones, approximately 89% recorded once. Patients at the Seattle site were enrolled during active infection and followed longitudinally. The CDR3 runs 14 residues. Germline CDR1 ENHRY, CDR2 SYGVKD. The V gene lost 7 bases and the J gene lost 5 bases, with 18 bases spanning the gap.

This chain uses TRBV10-3 with TRBJ2-7, with D perhaps matching TRBD2 (7 bases). Sequencing input: peripheral blood. The sequence was obtained from a woman aged 30 to 39 with COVID-19, enrolled during active disease. CDR3 coding DNA: TGTGCCATCACCGAGGGGGGGATTAGGAACGAGCAGTACTTC. Protein: CAITEGGIRNEQYF.